This TCR beta chain stems from a study of spatial heterogeneity in lung cancer. The table lists this clonotype with many counts. The CDR3 contains 14 residues. Germline V CDR1 and CDR2: KGHSH, LQKENI. Trimming shortened V by 2 bases and J by 8 bases, and 15 bases separated the two germline ends. As for time point: sample taken at primary tumor resection. TCRdb used MiXCR to reprocess the 5' RACE reads, holding one entry per CDR3 protein. The data show some 9,600 distinct CDR3 sequences, around 5.8% seen once. The V call is TRBV18, the J call TRBJ1-1; a weak D match, TRBD1 (5 bases). This clonotype was obtained from a male donor with early-stage non-small cell lung cancer. Sequenced material: normal lung tissue next to the tumor, taken at surgery. As DNA, the CDR3 is TGTGCCAGCTCACCAAGAGAGGCGGCAGGGGAAGCTTTCTTT. Translated, it gives CASSPREAAGEAFF.